The source of this T cell receptor (beta chain) is a study of T-cell memory formation after mild COVID-19. At the level of the study: Each donor largely had its own TCR clusters.

In TCRdb, the 5' RACE reads were re-called with MiXCR into one record per CDR3 protein. The table has roughly 150,000 distinct CDR3 sequences, roughly 15% seen once. CDR1 is SNHLY, CDR2 FYNNEI, per germline. This CDR3 spans 15 amino acids. V lost 6 bases and J lost 5; bases outside the gene matches: 11. The sequence derives from an adult woman who had mild COVID-19 (a few samples of this study predate the infection). Cell type and time point are not known. The V call is TRBV2, the J call TRBJ2-5; 8 nucleotides line up with TRBD1. Material for sequencing was PBMCs or a T cell subset sorted from them (not recorded which). CDR3 residues: CASRRTTGAYETQYF. The DNA for the CDR3 is TGTGCCAGCAGGAGGACGACAGGGGCGTATGAGACCCAGTACTTC.